The 28 T cell receptor beta chains below come from one sample, sequenced in a study of CD8 T cells in Susac syndrome. Random hexamers were used to reverse transcribe the RNA input (about 0.5 to 1 ug). TCRdb called the immunoSEQ multiplex PCR reads again in MiXCR, with one record for every CDR3 protein. The table has a few hundred thousand distinct CDR3 sequences, 92% seen once; the top ten hold over 0.065%. The specimen sequenced was CD4+ T cells from PBMCs. These receptors all come from a human donor with multiple sclerosis.

The chain employs TRBV29-1 and TRBJ1-1, with D unresolved. The germline V gene encodes CDR1 SQVTM and CDR2 ANQGSEA. Trimming cost V 7 bases and J 5 bases, with 14 bases left between them. The CDR3 consists of 12 residues. The CDR3 nucleotides are TGCAGCGCCTCCAGCGCCCGGACTGAAGCTTTCTTT. Amino acid sequence: CSASSARTEAFF.

This chain joins TRBV6-5 and TRBJ1-2, with TRBD1 identical over 9 bases. The CDR3 runs 14 residues. CDR1 is MNHEY, CDR2 SVGAGI, per germline. V lost 8 bases and J lost 8; bases outside the gene matches: 12. The CDR3 spells CASAPDRGKLGYTF. In nucleotides, the CDR3 is TGTGCCAGCGCCCCTGACAGGGGGAAGCTCGGCTACACCTTC.

The chain uses TRBV11-3 and TRBJ2-3, with 8 positions matching TRBD2. Unmatched junction bases numbered 8, after V lost 8 bases and J lost 4 bases. The CDR3 totals 14 residues. Germline V gene data show CDR1 as SGHNT and CDR2 as YENEEA. CDR3 DNA: TGTGCCAGCCTAGCGGGTGCGGCGGCAGATACGCAGTATTTT. Protein: CASLAGAAADTQYF.

This clonotype has just one count. The V gene is TRBV7-3, the J gene TRBJ2-3, with no clear D. Germline V gene sequence: CDR1 SGHTA, CDR2 FQGTGA. The CDR3 is 13 residues long. V was shortened by 4 bases and J by 2 bases, with 7 bases between the two germline ends. DNA for the CDR3: TGTGCCAGCAGCTCTGACCCCACAGATACGCAGTATTTT. Translation gives CASSSDPTDTQYF. Using reference TRBV7-3 and TRBJ2-3 for the parts outside the CDR3, the full variable domain is GAGVSQTPSNKVTEKGKYVELRCDPISGHTALYWYRQSLGQGPEFLIYFQGTGAADDSGLPNDRFFAVRPEGSVSTLKIQRTERGDSAVYLCASSSDPTDTQYFGPGTRLTVL.

The V and J genes are TRBV23-1 and TRBJ1-1; D is ambiguous. TRBV23-1 belongs to the ORF category, with a function that is uncertain. V lost 3 bases and J lost 0, with 14 bases in between. The CDR3 has 16 amino acids. CDR3 nucleotide sequence: TGCGCCAGCAGTCACCCCCCCGTCGGGATGAACACTGAAGCTTTCTTT. Its protein is CASSHPPVGMNTEAFF.

CDR3 in amino acids: CASSLDRANIQYF. The CDR3 region has the DNA TGTGCCAGCAGCTTAGACAGGGCGAACATTCAGTACTTC. The chain is built from TRBV11-2 and TRBJ2-4, with a tentative D call TRBD1 (5 bases). Germline V CDR1 and CDR2: SGHAT, FQNNGV. Trimming shortened V by 0 bases and J by 7 bases, and 7 bases separated the two germline ends. This CDR3 comprises 13 residues.

The chain has TRBV10-3 and TRBJ1-5, with a weak D call TRBD1 (5 bases). Trimming removed 10 bases from V and 5 bases from J, with 15 bases in between. Germline CDR1 reads ENHRY; CDR2 reads SYGVKD. The length of the CDR3 is 13 residues. CDR3 sequence: CATLAGAHQPQHF. As DNA, the CDR3 is TGTGCCACCCTTGCCGGGGCCCATCAGCCCCAGCATTTT.

The chain links TRBV7-9 to TRBJ1-4; D remains unclear. Germline CDR1 is SEHNR and CDR2 is FQNEAQ (reference sequence). The CDR3 sequence is 14 residues long. V lost 7 bases to trimming and J lost 6 bases, with 15 bases between them. CDR3 sequence reads: CASTPGGDDEKLFF. The CDR3 nucleotides read TGTGCCAGCACCCCAGGTGGAGATGATGAAAAACTGTTTTTT.

J is TRBJ2-5 and V is TRBV5-6; 7 positions match TRBD2. Germline-derived CDR1 and CDR2 are SGHDT and YYEEEE. V was pared by 4 bases and J by 4 bases, with 13 bases of the junction left unmatched. CDR3 size: 16 residues. The CDR3 nucleotides are TGTGCCAGCAGCCGAGTCCCCCTAGCGGCGGGAGAGACCCAGTACTTC. Protein product: CASSRVPLAAGETQYF.

The DNA for the CDR3 is TGTGCCAGCAGCTTACTTTCGGCAACCTACGAGCAGTACTTC. Encoded protein: CASSLLSATYEQYF. The rearrangement joins TRBV7-9 to TRBJ2-7; D is unresolved. The CDR3 is 14 residues long. CDR1 and CDR2 (germline): SEHNR, FQNEAQ (reference sequence). The V and J ends lost 2 bases and 2 bases respectively, with 10 bases between them.

The V gene is TRBV6-6, the J gene TRBJ1-2; D is uncertain. Germline loops: CDR1 MNHNY, CDR2 SVGAGI (reference sequence). The V end lost 5 bases, the J end lost 8 bases, and 9 bases lay between the germline ends. The CDR3 has 11 residues. The CDR3 protein is CASSPDRGYTF. The CDR3 bases are TGTGCCAGCAGTCCGGACCGGGGCTACACCTTC.

The CDR3 sequence: CASSDLRGWSTEAFF. As DNA, the CDR3 is TGTGCCAGCAGTGATTTAAGGGGTTGGAGCACTGAAGCTTTCTTT. The chain carries TRBV12-3 or TRBV12-4 and TRBJ1-1; TRBD1 might be the D (5 bases). V was clipped by 5 bases and J by 4 bases, with 17 bases between them. The CDR3 is made up of 15 amino acids.

The V call is TRBV6-2 or TRBV6-3, the J call TRBJ2-7, with 11 bases lining up with TRBD2. The V gene's germline CDR1 is MNHEY and CDR2 SVGEGT. The CDR3 is 17 amino acids. The J segment lost 2 bases and the V segment lost 6 bases, leaving 12 bases of the junction unmatched. The CDR3 coding sequence is TGTGCCAGCAGCCTCCTACCACTAGCGGGAGATCCCTACGAGCAGTACTTC. The encoded protein is CASSLLPLAGDPYEQYF.

The chain combines TRBV11-3 with TRBJ1-4; D is unresolved. V was cut by 5 bases and J by 4 bases, with 11 bases left in between. This CDR3 contains 14 residues. From germline, CDR1 is SGHNT and CDR2 YENEEA. The CDR3 here is CASSMQRLNEKLFF. As DNA, the CDR3 is TGTGCCAGCAGCATGCAGAGACTTAATGAAAAACTGTTTTTT.

The chain couples TRBV20-1 to TRBJ1-5; the D gene is possibly TRBD1 (6 bases). This CDR3 spans 12 amino acids. The ends were cut back, 6 bases at V and 4 bases at J, with 10 bases in the middle. Germline loops: CDR1 DFQATT, CDR2 SNEGSKA (reference sequence). The CDR3 region is CSARTANQPQHF. For the CDR3, the DNA is TGCAGTGCCAGGACAGCTAATCAGCCCCAGCATTTT.

The gene calls are TRBV3-1 and TRBJ2-5; weak D call: TRBD2 (5 bases). In germline, CDR1 is LGHDT, CDR2 YNNKEL (reference sequence). The CDR3 consists of 16 residues. V gave up 4 bases and J gave up 2 bases, with 17 bases separating them. CDR3 bases: TGTGCCAGCAGCCGAGGACCAGCGGTCGTACAAGAGACCCAGTACTTC. This sequence encodes CASSRGPAVVQETQYF.

This clonotype appeared a single time. This sequence joins TRBV9 and TRBJ2-1; D is unresolved. Deletions cut 0 bases from V and 0 bases from J, with 10 bases between. The CDR3 is 16 amino acids. The germline CDR1 and CDR2 sequences are SGDLS and YYNGEE. The CDR3 coding sequence is TGTGCCAGCAGCGTAGAGGAGTTGAGCTCCTACAATGAGCAGTTCTTC. This translates into CASSVEELSSYNEQFF.

The rearrangement uses TRBV5-1 and TRBJ2-3; D gene unclear. Germline V CDR1 and CDR2: SGHRS, YFSETQ. The CDR3 loop spans 14 amino acids. Trimming pared 0 bases from V and 2 bases from J, leaving 7 bases between. As DNA, the CDR3 is TGCGCCAGCAGCTTGGGGGGAAACACAGATACGCAGTATTTT. Amino acids: CASSLGGNTDTQYF.

The V call is TRBV10-3, the J call TRBJ1-2; D gene ambiguous. The CDR3 contains 12 residues. With 0 bases removed from V and 11 bases from J, the gap between germline ends came to 10 bases. Germline V gives CDR1 ENHRY, CDR2 SYGVKD. CDR3 in DNA: TGTGCCATCAGTGAGTCGACTTCTAGATACACCTTC. It is translated as CAISESTSRYTF.

This chain links TRBV2 with TRBJ2-4; D ambiguous. Germline loops: CDR1 SNHLY, CDR2 FYNNEI. The CDR3 sequence is 14 residues long. V was clipped by 8 bases and J by 0 bases, with 11 bases between them. CDR3 amino acids: CASEAALAKNIQYF. CDR3 DNA: TGTGCCAGCGAAGCAGCACTAGCCAAAAACATTCAGTACTTC.

The rearrangement links TRBV19 to TRBJ1-2, with D possibly matching TRBD1 (5 bases). Germline V lookup: CDR1 LNHDA, CDR2 SQIVND (reference sequence). The CDR3 is 14 residues long. The V end was cut by 3 bases, the J end by 6 bases, with 14 bases between. The CDR3 loop is CASSIRGPRDGYTF. The CDR3 DNA follows: TGTGCCAGTAGTATTCGGGGCCCGCGGGATGGCTACACCTTC. Looking up the rest from reference TRBV19 and TRBJ1-2 gives the full variable domain: DGGITQSPKYLFRKEGQNVTLSCEQNLNHDAMYWYRQDPGQGLRLIYYSQIVNDFQKGDIAEGYSVSREKKESFPLTVTSAQKNPTAFYLCASSIRGPRDGYTFGSGTRLTVV.

The rearrangement uses TRBV27 and TRBJ1-2; 10 nucleotides match TRBD1. CDR3 length equals 16 residues. V gave up 2 bases and J gave up 2 bases; unmatched junction bases: 5. In germline, CDR1 is MNHEY, CDR2 SMNVEV (reference sequence). The CDR3 DNA sequence: TGTGCCAGCAGTTTAAAGACAGGGGGCGCGAACTATGGCTACACCTTC. Amino acid sequence: CASSLKTGGANYGYTF.

This chain joins TRBV18 and TRBJ2-7; 10 nucleotides agree with TRBD1. Germline-derived CDR1 and CDR2 are KGHSH and LQKENI. Losses at the gene ends were 8 bases for V and 2 bases for J; bases not matched to a gene: 12. The CDR3 covers 16 residues. This chain's CDR3 is CASVPGTGTGAYEQYF. The CDR3 DNA sequence: TGTGCCAGCGTTCCCGGTACCGGGACAGGGGCCTACGAGCAGTACTTC.

The table lists this clonotype with a few counts. The chain has TRBV12-3 or TRBV12-4 and TRBJ1-1; D not resolved. CDR3 length: 13 residues. V lost 1 base and J lost 5, with 8 bases in between. The CDR3 protein is CASSLVGRTEAFF. CDR3 DNA sequence: TGTGCCAGCAGTTTAGTAGGGAGGACTGAAGCTTTCTTT.

J is TRBJ1-2 and V is TRBV30, with 12 bases lining up with TRBD1. The CDR3 spans 14 residues. CDR1 and CDR2 (germline): GTSNPN, SVGIG (reference sequence). Trimming at V came to 6 bases and at J to 4 bases, leaving 6 bases not matched to a gene. The CDR3 coding sequence is TGTGCCTGCCCCGGGACAGGGGGCCTCTATGGCTACACCTTC. This encodes CACPGTGGLYGYTF.

The J gene is TRBJ2-3, the V gene TRBV30; 10 bases fit TRBD1. This CDR3 is built from 14 residues. CDR1 and CDR2 from the germline V gene are GTSNPN and SVGIG (reference sequence). Trimming at V came to 5 bases and at J to 6 bases, leaving 8 bases not matched to a gene. The CDR3 sequence: CAWHLGQGGDTQYF. As DNA, the CDR3 is TGTGCCTGGCATCTTGGACAGGGGGGGGATACGCAGTATTTT.

The J gene is TRBJ2-2, the V gene TRBV7-9; TRBD2 matches at 10 bases. The CDR3 length is 19 residues. Losses at the gene ends were 6 bases for V and 2 bases for J; bases not matched to a gene: 15. Per the germline V gene, CDR1 is SEHNR and CDR2 is FQNEAQ (reference sequence). The CDR3 DNA is TGTGCCAGCAGAGCGAGAGGGACCCGGACTAGCGGCAACACCGGGGAGCTGTTTTTT. It yields the protein CASRARGTRTSGNTGELFF.

The chain has TRBV7-2 and TRBJ2-1; 8 bases map to TRBD2. The CDR3 sequence is 16 residues long. The ends lost 1 base at V and 8 bases at J; junction bases unmatched: 10. Germline lookup yields CDR1 SGHTA and CDR2 FQGNSA. The CDR3 nucleotides read TGTGCCAGCAGCTTAGGTCTTGGGACTAGGTCCGATGAGCAGTTCTTC. Protein sequence: CASSLGLGTRSDEQFF.